The entry below gives a single T cell receptor (beta chain) sequence along with its context. Its antigen target is currently unknown. Qualities for individual bases were not recorded, and no much larger clone is one base off. The sample carries other DNA sequences with the same CDR3. Samples from volunteer blood donors who had recovered from COVID-19 were contributed by a second Seattle source. Whole blood was collected in K2EDTA tubes by collaborating institutions according to the institutions' own protocols. For TCRbeta analysis, collaborator samples were shipped as frozen whole blood, as isolated PBMCs, or as DNA extracted from either sample type. The data were taken from a study of blood T cell repertoires in COVID-19 (dated by TCRdb to 2018 to 2021). For the wider study: Samples covering the acute and convalescent phases of COVID-19 were provided by collaborators in the United States, Italy and Spain. The prospective study material was composed of cDNA or gDNA derived from T cells, B-cell-depleted T cells, or PBMCs. The samples were drawn from the first 160 participants of the ongoing ImmuneRACE study and from 950 to 1,500 subjects provided by 6 global collaborators. Deeply sampled blood TCRbeta repertoires from subjects exposed to, actively infected with, or recovered from COVID-19 were included in the dataset. The repertoires were released in a freely available public database meant as a resource for research on the immune response to SARS-CoV-2. Sample metadata almost always included a de-identified subject ID, COVID-19 status, age in years and sex. HLA class I and class II types, where available, came from metadata supplied by the sample provider rather than from assay-based typing. Paper-wide results and their limitations: How much clinical and demographic metadata was included differed by source and by participant, and the metadata was provided uncurated.

TCRbeta CDR3 regions were amplified from genomic DNA using the immunoSEQ Assay, a bias-controlled multiplex PCR. As for how the authors treated the data: Nucleated cell counts per sample were estimated from amplification of reference gene primers within the assay. To quantify the absolute abundance of each unique TCRbeta CDR3 rearrangement, sequence reads were collapsed and filtered. For each sample, productive Simpson clonality was calculated by taking the square root of Simpson's diversity index across productive rearrangements. Sourced from immuneACCESS, this table was stored by TCRdb with only in-frame sequences that have V and J called. A share of the clones is absent; for the studies checked, an unresolved V gene accounts for under half, and the remainder has no known explanation. For V, J and clone size, that table is used; D and trimming come from the DNA. Counted in this sample were about 320,000 clones; more than 80% of them appeared once. 5% to 7% of the sample is taken by the ten largest.

The sequencing sample was made of peripheral blood. This receptor was taken from a man aged 18 to 35 who had recovered from COVID-19.

The CDR3 amino acid sequence is: CASSLSGSSYEQYF. The DNA is TGCGCCAGCAGCTTGTCTGGGAGCTCCTACGAGCAGTACTTC. The chain employs TRBV5-1 and TRBJ2-7, with a tentative D gene TRBD2 over 5 matching bases. CDR1 is given as SGHRS and CDR2 as YFSETQ, both from the germline V gene. The CDR3 runs 14 amino acids, cysteine and phenylalanine included. Just the 42-base CDR3 DNA is kept, in frame starting at base 1. The trim is 1 base for V and 0 bases for J, with a gap of 8 bases between the germline ends.